Detailed here is one TCR beta chain. These data are taken from a study of shared clonotypes between healthy human individuals. Germline V gene sequence: CDR1 ENHRY, CDR2 SYGVKD. The length of the CDR3 is 14 residues. Trimming stripped 3 bases from V and 4 bases from J, with 9 bases between. TCRdb keeps only in-frame clones here, not all; method: immunoSEQ multiplex PCR. This sample carries 600,000 to 750,000 clones, 55% to 75% of them seen once, and the ten largest clones take approximately 1.8%. Source material: memory CD4+ T cells sorted from blood. The subset was: CD45RA-negative fraction. The sequence came from a young woman in good health. The rearrangement uses TRBV10-3 and TRBJ2-2, with D unclear. CDR3 DNA sequence: TGTGCCATCAGTGATCCCACATCCACCGGGGAGCTGTTTTTT. Amino acids: CAISDPTSTGELFF.